A single sample gave rise to the 27 T cell receptor beta chains below, sequenced in a study of shared clonotypes between healthy human individuals. This table comes from immunoSEQ multiplex PCR, and its TCRdb copy is limited to in-frame clones, with some not included. The sample has some 2.1 million clones, over 85% seen once. CD45RO-negative cells were positively selected for CCR7, leaving out terminally differentiated effector memory CD45RA+ cells. Sequenced: naive CD8+ T cells from PBMCs. The origin of the receptors is a man younger than 30 in good health. Some clones in this sample may be carry-over from other donors' samples.

The genes are TRBV11-2 and TRBJ2-7, with 11 bases identical to TRBD1. Trimming took 4 bases from V and 3 from J; bases not matched to a gene: 5. The CDR3 is 15 amino acids. Germline V gene sequence: CDR1 SGHAT, CDR2 FQNNGV. CDR3 amino acids: CASSSRTGGSYEQYF. The CDR3 DNA sequence: TGTGCCAGCAGCTCTCGGACAGGGGGCAGCTACGAGCAGTACTTC.

The rearrangement uses TRBV9 and TRBJ2-7, with D perhaps matching TRBD2 (6 bases). CDR3 length: 13 amino acids. The germline V gene has CDR1 SGDLS and CDR2 YYNGEE. Trimming removed 3 bases from V and 7 bases from J, with 14 bases in between. CDR3 protein: CASSAGVAEEQYF. CDR3 in DNA: TGTGCCAGCAGCGCGGGGGTAGCGGAGGAGCAGTACTTC. The complete variable domain, with remaining parts taken from reference TRBV9 and TRBJ2-7, reads DSGVTQTPKHLITATGQRVTLRCSPRSGDLSVYWYQQSLDQGLQFLIQYYNGEERAKGNILERFSAQQFPDLHSELNLSSLELGDSALYFCASSAGVAEEQYFGPGTRLTVT.

This clone has just one count. The rearrangement links TRBV27 to TRBJ1-5; 7 nucleotides line up with TRBD1. In germline, CDR1 is MNHEY, CDR2 SMNVEV (reference sequence). J lost 4 bases, V lost 4 bases, and 4 bases had no gene match. This CDR3 has 14 amino acids. CDR3 loop: CASSSMTGNQPQHF. CDR3 nucleotide sequence: TGTGCCAGCAGTTCTATGACAGGGAATCAGCCCCAGCATTTT.

This chain links TRBV2 with TRBJ2-7; D is ambiguous. Looked up from germline, CDR1 is SNHLY and CDR2 is FYNNEI. V was pared by 1 base and J by 3 bases, with 13 bases between. The length of the CDR3 is 15 residues. CDR3 region: CASSEVSGLLYEQYF. The CDR3 DNA sequence: TGTGCCAGCAGTGAAGTATCTGGCCTCCTCTACGAGCAGTACTTC.

The chain links TRBV27 to TRBJ1-1; a possible D gene is TRBD1 (5 bases). Germline V gene lookup returns CDR1 MNHEY and CDR2 SMNVEV (reference sequence). The ends were cut back, 6 bases at V and 3 bases at J, with 17 bases in the middle. This CDR3 has 15 amino acids. This CDR3 is CASSRTGFRDTEAFF. The CDR3 DNA sequence: TGTGCCAGCAGCAGAACAGGATTTCGGGACACTGAAGCTTTCTTT.

The CDR3 DNA is TGCGCCAGCAGCCAAATAGCGGGAGGGCCGATCCACGAGCAGTACTTC. It yields the protein CASSQIAGGPIHEQYF. The chain has TRBV4-1 and TRBJ2-7; TRBD2 matches 11 bases. Germline V gives CDR1 MGHRA, CDR2 YSYEKL. V was clipped by 2 bases and J by 5 bases; unmatched bases: 8. CDR3 length: 16 residues.

In regard to this clone: With a much larger clone just one base away, this may be a read error. The V and J genes are TRBV6-6 and TRBJ2-5, with a possible D match to TRBD2 (6 bases). V lost 5 bases, J lost 5 bases, and 6 bases lay in between. The CDR3 contains 11 residues. The germline V gene encodes CDR1 MNHNY and CDR2 SVGAGI (reference sequence). The CDR3 protein is CASSAGETQYF. The CDR3, as DNA: TGTGCCAGCAGTGCGGGGGAGACCCAGTACTTC.

The J gene is TRBJ2-1, the V gene TRBV10-3; 9 bases map to TRBD2. Unmatched junction bases numbered 1, after V lost 6 bases and J lost 4 bases. CDR3 length: 13 amino acids. Germline V CDR1 and CDR2: ENHRY, SYGVKD. CDR3 protein: CAISLAGYNEQFF. The DNA of the CDR3 is TGTGCCATCAGCCTAGCGGGGTACAATGAGCAGTTCTTC.

The CDR3 spells CASSLDQGSNQPQHF. The CDR3 DNA reads as TGTGCCAGCAGCTTAGATCAGGGGAGCAATCAGCCCCAGCATTTT. The chain combines TRBV7-8 with TRBJ1-5; a weak D match, TRBD1 (6 bases). Germline values: CDR1 SGHVS, CDR2 FQNEAQ. The CDR3 has 15 residues. Trimming took off 1 base at V and 1 base at J, with 8 bases between the two ends. Full variable domain (outside the CDR3, taken from reference TRBV7-8 and TRBJ1-5): GAGVSQSPRYKVAKRGQDVALRCDPISGHVSLFWYQQALGQGPEFLTYFQNEAQLDKSGLPSDRFFAERPEGSVSTLKIQRTQQEDSAVYLCASSLDQGSNQPQHFGDGTRLSIL.

The chain is built from TRBV21-1 and TRBJ2-4; the D segment call TRBD2 is taken from the table without a DNA check. TRBV21-1 counts as a pseudogene. This CDR3 comprises 17 residues. The CDR3 reads CASSRMGRGEAKNIQYF. CDR3 bases: TGTGCCAGCAGCCGAATGGGGAGGGGGGAGGCCAAAAACATTCAGTACTTC.

The J gene is TRBJ1-2, the V gene TRBV6-5, with D uncertain. CDR3 length: 14 amino acids. Deletions cut 0 bases from V and 6 bases from J, with 11 bases between. Germline V CDR1 and CDR2: MNHEY, SVGAGI. The CDR3 DNA reads TGTGCCAGCAGTTACTCGGGCTATATTAATGGCTACACCTTC. It translates to CASSYSGYINGYTF.

This clone was recorded once. This rearrangement joins TRBV7-9 to TRBJ2-1, with D possibly TRBD2 on 6 matching bases. V dropped 5 bases and J dropped 0 bases, with 14 bases sitting between them. CDR3 length equals 16 residues. Germline CDR1 reads SEHNR; CDR2 reads FQNEAQ (reference sequence). This CDR3 is CASSGASESSYNEQFF. CDR3 bases: TGTGCCAGCAGCGGAGCTAGCGAGAGCTCCTACAATGAGCAGTTCTTC.

The gene calls are TRBV29-1 and TRBJ2-5; tentative D call: TRBD2 (7 bases). CDR3 length: 14 amino acids. CDR1 is SQVTM, CDR2 ANQGSEA, per germline. V was pared by 7 bases and J by 0 bases, with 15 bases between. This CDR3 reads CSAAGGLYQETQYF. The CDR3 region has the DNA TGCAGCGCAGCCGGGGGGCTGTACCAAGAGACCCAGTACTTC.

This chain joins TRBV4-3 and TRBJ2-3, with 10 bases matching TRBD2. Per germline, CDR1 LGHNA and CDR2 YSLEER. Trimming cost V 0 bases and J 4 bases; bases outside gene matches: 4. The CDR3 consists of 16 residues. The CDR3 sequence: CASSQDQREGADTQYF. In DNA form, the CDR3 reads TGCGCCAGCAGCCAAGATCAGCGGGAGGGAGCAGATACGCAGTATTTT.

V gene TRBV9 combines with J gene TRBJ2-7; 8 bases line up with TRBD1. The CDR3 is 13 residues long. CDR1 SGDLS and CDR2 YYNGEE come from the germline V gene. The ends lost 0 bases at V and 5 bases at J; junction bases unmatched: 1. CDR3 sequence reads: CASSVGTGNEQYF. CDR3 bases: TGTGCCAGCAGCGTAGGGACAGGGAACGAGCAGTACTTC. Variable domain in full (rest from reference TRBV9 and TRBJ2-7): DSGVTQTPKHLITATGQRVTLRCSPRSGDLSVYWYQQSLDQGLQFLIQYYNGEERAKGNILERFSAQQFPDLHSELNLSSLELGDSALYFCASSVGTGNEQYFGPGTRLTVT.

This clone was seen only once. CDR3 sequence reads: CASSLGALSTDTQYF. In DNA, the CDR3 is TGTGCCAGCAGCTTAGGGGCCCTAAGCACAGATACGCAGTATTTT. V and J are TRBV7-3 and TRBJ2-3; TRBD1 is a possible D gene (5 bases). V lost 2 bases to trimming and J lost 0 bases, with 9 bases between them. Per germline, CDR1 SGHTA and CDR2 FQGTGA. The CDR3 has 15 amino acids.

The chain is built from TRBV9 and TRBJ2-3; 7 positions match TRBD1. The trim removed 2 bases at V and 4 bases at J, leaving 4 bases unmatched. This CDR3 region has 14 residues. The germline gives CDR1 SGDLS, CDR2 YYNGEE. The CDR3 nucleotides read TGTGCCAGCAGCGTCAGCGGACAGGCAGATACGCAGTATTTT. It yields the protein CASSVSGQADTQYF. The whole variable domain, filled in from reference TRBV9 and TRBJ2-3, reads DSGVTQTPKHLITATGQRVTLRCSPRSGDLSVYWYQQSLDQGLQFLIQYYNGEERAKGNILERFSAQQFPDLHSELNLSSLELGDSALYFCASSVSGQADTQYFGPGTRLTVL.

This chain connects TRBV27 to TRBJ2-1; TRBD1 is a possible D gene (5 bases). The CDR3 length is 15 residues. Germline V gives CDR1 MNHEY, CDR2 SMNVEV (reference sequence). V was cut by 5 bases and J by 0 bases, with 11 bases left in between. CDR3 sequence reads: CASSPDSPSYNEQFF. The CDR3 bases are TGTGCCAGCAGTCCAGACAGCCCCTCCTACAATGAGCAGTTCTTC.

Points on this clone: Being one base from a much bigger clone, this may be a read error. Other DNA sequences in this specimen translate into the identical CDR3. The rearrangement joins TRBV9 to TRBJ2-3; D gene ambiguous. The CDR3 runs to 14 residues. V was clipped by 0 bases and J by 0 bases, with 5 bases between them. The germline V gene has CDR1 SGDLS and CDR2 YYNGEE. CDR3 region: CASSVAGSTDTQYF. CDR3 DNA sequence: TGTGCCAGCAGCGTAGCCGGGAGCACAGATACGCAGTATTTT. The full variable domain, in which reference TRBV9 and TRBJ2-3 provide the parts outside the CDR3, is DSGVTQTPKHLITATGQRVTLRCSPRSGDLSVYWYQQSLDQGLQFLIQYYNGEERAKGNILERFSAQQFPDLHSELNLSSLELGDSALYFCASSVAGSTDTQYFGPGTRLTVL.

The chain uses TRBV28 and TRBJ2-7; tentatively, D is TRBD1 (5 bases). The germline gives CDR1 MDHEN, CDR2 SYDVKM. V was trimmed by 2 bases and J by 2 bases, leaving 7 bases between them. CDR3 size: 13 residues. CDR3 in amino acids: CASSLVRAYEQYF. CDR3 nucleotide sequence: TGTGCCAGCAGTTTAGTCAGGGCCTACGAGCAGTACTTC.

This clone was seen a single time. This chain connects TRBV9 to TRBJ2-7; TRBD2 is a possible D gene (7 bases). V lost 3 bases to trimming and J lost 7 bases, with 26 bases between them. This CDR3 spans 17 amino acids. CDR1 and CDR2 (germline): SGDLS, YYNGEE. CDR3 DNA: TGTGCCAGCAGCGAGGATTATGGCGCGGGAGTAACAGGGGAGCAGTACTTC. It yields the protein CASSEDYGAGVTGEQYF.

The chain is built from TRBV19 and TRBJ1-1; TRBD1 agrees at 10 bases. CDR1 and CDR2 (germline): LNHDA, SQIVND (reference sequence). This CDR3 contains 15 residues. J lost 5 bases, V lost 5 bases, and 8 bases had no gene match. CDR3 bases: TGTGCCAGTAGTCCCGACAGGGGGCTGTGGACTGAAGCTTTCTTT. This gives the protein CASSPDRGLWTEAFF.

The rearrangement uses TRBV28 and TRBJ1-5; a possible D gene is TRBD1 (5 bases). Trimming shortened V by 4 bases and J by 4 bases, and 14 bases separated the two germline ends. Per the germline V gene, CDR1 is MDHEN and CDR2 is SYDVKM. The CDR3 totals 15 residues. CDR3 region: CASSSLGGGNQPQHF. CDR3 nucleotides: TGTGCCAGCAGTTCCCTCGGGGGGGGGAATCAGCCCCAGCATTTT.

The chain combines TRBV27 with TRBJ2-3; 11 bases line up with TRBD2. The V gene's germline CDR1 is MNHEY and CDR2 SMNVEV (reference sequence). Trimming took 6 bases from V and 6 from J; bases not matched to a gene: 17. CDR3 size: 18 residues. CDR3 protein: CASSPITTSGSSFDTQYF. CDR3 sequence (DNA): TGTGCCAGCAGCCCTATCACCACTAGCGGGAGCAGCTTCGATACGCAGTATTTT.

This clone was counted only a few times. This chain uses TRBV28 with TRBJ1-5, with 7 bases fitting TRBD1. The junction had 6 bases not matched to a gene; V was cut back by 6 bases and J by 1 base. The CDR3 runs 15 residues. The germline CDR1 and CDR2 sequences are MDHEN and SYDVKM. The CDR3: CASRKQGSSNQPQHF. The CDR3 nucleotides are TGTGCCAGCAGGAAACAGGGGTCGAGCAATCAGCCCCAGCATTTT.

This chain connects TRBV9 to TRBJ2-2; TRBD1 or TRBD2 may be the D gene (5 bases each). V was cut by 4 bases and J by 5 bases, with 27 bases left in between. Germline V lookup: CDR1 SGDLS, CDR2 YYNGEE. The CDR3 is made up of 19 amino acids. CDR3 amino acids: CASSPRRIKGDLRTGELFF. For the CDR3, the DNA is TGTGCCAGCAGCCCTAGGCGGATTAAAGGGGACCTAAGGACCGGGGAGCTGTTTTTT.

The rearrangement links TRBV28 to TRBJ2-7; D unresolved. The CDR3 spans 13 residues. V lost 2 bases, J lost 5 bases, and 10 bases lay in between. Germline CDR1 reads MDHEN; CDR2 reads SYDVKM. The CDR3, as DNA: TGTGCCAGCAGTTTAAGTCAGGAGAACGAGCAGTACTTC. Its translation is CASSLSQENEQYF.